This is a list of T cell receptor beta chains from one sample in a study of multiple sclerosis patients with progressive multifocal leukoencephalopathy. Using immunoSEQ multiplex PCR, the repertoire was profiled, and TCRdb retains in-frame clones only, with some absent. The data show tens of thousands of clones, around 89% seen once. Sample: PBMCs. The receptors were gathered from a human donor with multiple sclerosis. Both conserved end residues are part of each CDR3. D genes are given only for firm matches. Some rows have no size entry. The others give once, few or many, or a class for an expanded clone.

J	V	D	size	CDR3	DNA
TRBJ1-5	TRBV7-2	.	once	CASSLRAAGPYSNQPQHF	TGTGCCAGCAGCTTAAGGGCCGCCGGCCCATATAGCAATCAGCCCCAGCATTTT
TRBJ1-3	TRBV5-6	.	few	CASSSGPVGGNTIYF	TGTGCCAGCAGCTCAGGGCCCGTGGGGGGAAACACCATATATTTT
TRBJ2-7	TRBV6-5	.	once	CASSYLRGSEQYF	TGTGCCAGCAGTTACCTCAGGGGTTCCGAGCAGTACTTC
TRBJ1-1	TRBV5-4	.	.	CASSWGRGMNTEAFF	TGTGCCAGCAGCTGGGGACGGGGAATGAACACTGAAGCTTTCTTT
TRBJ2-1	TRBV5-4	.	.	CASLRSGRGQSNYNEQFF	TGTGCCAGCTTGAGGAGCGGTCGGGGCCAGTCTAACTACAATGAGCAGTTCTTC
TRBJ2-7	TRBV2	TRBD1	.	CASSEASRGQGAGEQYF	TGTGCCAGCAGTGAAGCGTCCCGCGGACAGGGGGCTGGGGAGCAGTACTTC
TRBJ2-5	TRBV7-6	.	.	CASSLVQVRAMETQYF	TGTGCCAGCAGCTTAGTCCAGGTCAGGGCGATGGAGACCCAGTACTTC
TRBJ2-7	TRBV28	TRBD2	.	CASSSGGSYEQYF	TGTGCCAGCAGTTCGGGGGGCTCCTACGAGCAGTACTTC
TRBJ2-7	TRBV10-3	.	.	CAISEAREVGRRSYEQYF	TGTGCCATCAGTGAGGCGCGTGAAGTGGGGAGGCGCTCCTACGAGCAGTACTTC
TRBJ2-5	TRBV30	TRBD1	.	CAWSDNRGLGETQYF	TGTGCCTGGAGTGATAACAGGGGGCTTGGGGAGACCCAGTACTTC
TRBJ2-3	TRBV4-1	TRBD1	once	CASSMTGSSSTDTQYF	TGCGCCAGCAGTATGACAGGGTCCTCTAGCACAGATACGCAGTATTTT
TRBJ1-1	TRBV18	.	.	CASSPPLFRVEAFF	TGTGCCAGCTCACCACCGCTATTCAGGGTTGAAGCTTTCTTT
TRBJ1-1	TRBV19	TRBD1	few	CASMTGGGNTEAFF	TGTGCCAGTATGACAGGGGGCGGTAACACTGAAGCTTTCTTT
TRBJ2-7	TRBV4-1	.	.	CASSQEWRSALEQYF	TGCGCCAGCAGCCAAGAATGGAGGAGCGCCCTCGAGCAGTACTTC
TRBJ1-2	TRBV25-1	.	.	CASSETANYGYTF	TGTGCCAGCAGTGAAACGGCTAACTATGGCTACACCTTC
TRBJ2-7	TRBV28	.	.	CASSAPVRDEQYF	TGTGCCAGCAGTGCCCCCGTGCGGGACGAGCAGTACTTC
TRBJ1-5	TRBV18	.	.	CASSPIYGADQPQHF	TGTGCCAGCTCACCAATTTACGGGGCTGATCAGCCCCAGCATTTT
TRBJ1-1	TRBV16	.	.	CASSQSRAGREAFF	TGTGCCAGCAGCCAATCCCGGGCAGGGCGGGAAGCTTTCTTT
TRBJ1-4	TRBV4-1	.	.	CASSQAPGGGTNEKLFF	TGCGCCAGCAGCCAAGCTCCGGGAGGGGGAACTAATGAAAAACTGTTTTTT
TRBJ2-5	TRBV19	.	.	CASSRGGSWETQYF	TGTGCCAGTAGTAGGGGGGGCTCTTGGGAGACCCAGTACTTC
TRBJ2-1	TRBV19	.	.	CASSIDRLTSGEQFF	TGTGCCAGTAGTATAGATCGGCTCACCTCAGGGGAGCAGTTCTTC
TRBJ1-2	TRBV5-1	.	.	CASTRERDYGYTF	TGCGCCAGCACCAGGGAACGAGACTATGGCTACACCTTC
TRBJ1-2	TRBV7-8	.	.	CASSLPGPASGYTF	TGTGCCAGCAGCTTACCGGGACCTGCTAGTGGCTACACCTTC
TRBJ2-7	TRBV28	.	.	CASSYRTYEQYF	TGTGCCAGCAGTTACCGCACCTACGAGCAGTACTTC
TRBJ1-5	TRBV5-6	.	once	CASSLGAQSNQPQHF	TGTGCCAGCAGCTTGGGTGCACAGTCCAATCAGCCCCAGCATTTT
TRBJ2-5	TRBV7-9	TRBD2	.	CASSPSGIAQETQYF	TGTGCCAGCAGCCCGAGCGGGATAGCGCAAGAGACCCAGTACTTC
TRBJ2-7	TRBV28	.	.	CASSPPGGQGTYEQYF	TGTGCCAGCAGTCCCCCGGGAGGACAGGGTACCTACGAGCAGTACTTC
TRBJ1-3	TRBV19	.	.	CASSIGTSWRTGNTIYF	TGTGCCAGTAGTATTGGGACGTCTTGGAGAACTGGAAACACCATATATTTT
TRBJ1-4	TRBV12-1	.	.	CASTSGGEKLFF	TGTGCCAGCACATCTGGGGGGGAAAAACTGTTTTTT
TRBJ2-1	TRBV5-5	.	.	CASSLFRDEQFF	TGTGCCAGCAGCTTATTTAGGGATGAGCAGTTCTTC
TRBJ2-7	TRBV5-4	TRBD1	.	CASSLPNGQGRNEQYF	TGTGCCAGCAGCTTGCCTAACGGACAGGGGAGGAACGAGCAGTACTTC
TRBJ1-2	TRBV9	.	.	CASSVVGVNYGYTF	TGTGCCAGCAGCGTAGTCGGGGTAAACTATGGCTACACCTTC
TRBJ2-2	TRBV6-4	.	once	CASSGSPTNTGELFF	TGTGCCAGCAGTGGCTCGCCCACGAACACCGGGGAGCTGTTTTTT
TRBJ1-4	TRBV15	.	.	CATSRNGATNEKLFF	TGTGCCACCAGCAGGAACGGAGCAACTAATGAAAAACTGTTTTTT
TRBJ2-1	TRBV6-5	TRBD2	.	CASSYSTSGEQFF	TGTGCCAGCAGTTACTCGACTAGCGGGGAGCAGTTCTTC
TRBJ1-3	TRBV6-6	.	.	CASSYGGPGNTIYF	TGTGCCAGCAGTTACGGGGGCCCTGGAAACACCATATATTTT
TRBJ2-1	TRBV7-9	TRBD2	.	CASSERTSGYNEQFF	TGTGCCAGCAGCGAACGGACTAGCGGGTACAATGAGCAGTTCTTC
TRBJ2-2	TRBV4-1	TRBD1	.	CASSPGGISNTGELFF	TGCGCCAGCAGTCCAGGGGGCATTTCGAACACCGGGGAGCTGTTTTTT
TRBJ1-5	TRBV6-1	.	.	CASRGNSNQPQHF	TGTGCCAGCAGGGGGAATAGCAATCAGCCCCAGCATTTT
TRBJ2-2	TRBV2	.	once	CASSESGTNTGELFF	TGTGCCAGCAGTGAGTCAGGGACCAACACCGGGGAGCTGTTTTTT
TRBJ2-3	TRBV9	.	.	CASSVELGLTDTQYF	TGTGCCAGCAGCGTAGAACTAGGGCTCACAGATACGCAGTATTTT
TRBJ2-1	TRBV27	.	.	CASSFGSRNEQFF	TGTGCCAGCAGTTTCGGGAGTAGAAATGAGCAGTTCTTC
TRBJ2-3	TRBV7-2	.	few	CASSLAFTDTQYF	TGTGCCAGCAGCTTAGCGTTCACAGATACGCAGTATTTT
TRBJ1-5	TRBV7-2	.	.	CASSFRESQPQHF	TGTGCCAGCAGCTTTCGGGAGAGCCAGCCCCAGCATTTT
TRBJ2-5	TRBV5-4	.	.	CASSLNSKETQYF	TGTGCCAGCAGCTTGAATTCTAAGGAGACCCAGTACTTC
TRBJ2-7	TRBV7-2	TRBD2	.	CASSLMRLADYEQYF	TGTGCCAGCAGCTTAATGAGACTAGCGGACTACGAGCAGTACTTC
TRBJ1-5	TRBV6-1	.	.	CASTDRSRNQPQHF	TGTGCCAGCACCGACAGAAGCCGGAATCAGCCCCAGCATTTT
TRBJ1-5	TRBV27	TRBD1	.	CASKTGGNQPQHF	TGTGCCAGCAAAACAGGGGGAAATCAGCCCCAGCATTTT
TRBJ2-1	TRBV6-4	TRBD2	.	CASSLISGDNEQFF	TGTGCCAGCAGCTTAATTAGCGGGGACAATGAGCAGTTCTTC
TRBJ1-3	TRBV30	.	.	CAWLDGNTIYF	TGTGCCTGGCTAGACGGAAACACCATATATTTT
TRBJ2-7	TRBV7-9	.	.	CASSIARPTRLGDEQYF	TGTGCCAGCAGCATAGCCCGACCCACAAGGTTGGGGGACGAGCAGTACTTC
TRBJ1-3	TRBV5-1	TRBD1	.	CASSSQGASGNTIYF	TGCGCCAGCAGTTCGCAGGGGGCTTCAGGAAACACCATATATTTT
TRBJ1-1	TRBV19	.	.	CASSIRGARGTEAFF	TGTGCCAGTAGTATACGGGGGGCCCGTGGCACTGAAGCTTTCTTT
TRBJ1-3	TRBV5-5	.	.	CASSPRGPDTIYF	TGTGCCAGCAGCCCAAGGGGTCCGGACACCATATATTTT
TRBJ2-2	TRBV21-1	.	.	CASSPIEGLAGRDTGELFF	TGTGCCAGCAGCCCCATTGAGGGACTAGCGGGACGGGACACCGGGGAGCTGTTTTTT
TRBJ2-1	TRBV7-8	.	.	CASSLVGTLYNEQFF	TGTGCCAGCAGCTTAGTTGGGACACTCTACAATGAGCAGTTCTTC
TRBJ1-1	TRBV6-1	.	once	CASSEYSPEAFF	TGTGCCAGCAGTGAATATTCTCCGGAAGCTTTCTTT
TRBJ2-7	TRBV5-1	TRBD1	.	CASSLAPAGQGFTYEQYF	TGCGCCAGCAGCTTGGCTCCCGCTGGACAGGGGTTCACCTACGAGCAGTACTTC
TRBJ2-3	TRBV7-6	.	.	CASSLRSAGPRGTDTQYF	TGTGCCAGCAGCTTACGTTCCGCCGGGCCCCGGGGCACAGATACGCAGTATTTT
TRBJ2-1	TRBV6-5	TRBD1	.	CACRGQESYNEQFF	TGTGCCTGTCGGGGACAGGAGTCCTACAATGAGCAGTTCTTC